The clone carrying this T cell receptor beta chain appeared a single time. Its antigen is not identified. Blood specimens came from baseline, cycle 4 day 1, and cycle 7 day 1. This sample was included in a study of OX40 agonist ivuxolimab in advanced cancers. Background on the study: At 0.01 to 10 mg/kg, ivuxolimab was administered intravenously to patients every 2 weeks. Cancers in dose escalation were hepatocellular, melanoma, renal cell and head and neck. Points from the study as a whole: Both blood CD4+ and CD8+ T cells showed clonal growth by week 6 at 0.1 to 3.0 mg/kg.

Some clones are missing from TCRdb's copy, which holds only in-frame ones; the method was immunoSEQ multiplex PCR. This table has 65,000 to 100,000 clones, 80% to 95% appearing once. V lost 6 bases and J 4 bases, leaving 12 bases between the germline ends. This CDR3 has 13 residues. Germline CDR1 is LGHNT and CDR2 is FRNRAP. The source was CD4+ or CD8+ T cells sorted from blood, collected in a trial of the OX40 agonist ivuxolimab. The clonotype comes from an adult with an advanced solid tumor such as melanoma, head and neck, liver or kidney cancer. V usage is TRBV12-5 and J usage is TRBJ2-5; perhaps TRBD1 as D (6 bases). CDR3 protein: CASGLNRAETQYF. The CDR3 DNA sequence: TGTGCTAGTGGCCTAAACAGGGCAGAGACCCAGTACTTC. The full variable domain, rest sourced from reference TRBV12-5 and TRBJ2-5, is DARVTQTPRHKVTEMGQEVTMRCQPILGHNTVFWYRQTMMQGLELLAYFRNRAPLDDSGMPKDRFSAEMPDATLATLKIQPSEPRDSAVYFCASGLNRAETQYFGPGTRLLVL.